The rows below give T cell receptor beta chains drawn from one sample of a study of T-cell memory formation after mild COVID-19. TCRdb passed the 5' RACE reads through MiXCR, listing each CDR3 protein once. The sample includes 80,000 to 130,000 distinct CDR3 sequences, 11% of them seen just once. Sequencing was carried out using PBMCs or a T cell subset sorted from them (not recorded which). These receptors came from a man younger than 35 who had mild COVID-19 (a few samples of this study predate the infection). Cell type and time point are not known. CDR3s leave out the opening cysteine and the closing phenylalanine or tryptophan.

v_gene	len	j_gene	CDR3aa
TRBV25-1	12	TRBJ2-5	ASSVAGSRETQY
TRBV4-1	13	TRBJ2-1	ASSQEGQGWNEQF
TRBV5-1	14	TRBJ2-1	ASSLTPQGSYNEQF
TRBV27	13	TRBJ2-7	ASSVDPWGRYEQY
TRBV12-3/TRBV12-4	11	TRBJ1-3	ASSPGAGNTIY
TRBV6-1	13	TRBJ2-2	ASSETGLDTGELF
TRBV5-6	14	TRBJ1-4	ASSVEEGLVDEKLF
TRBV29-1	14	TRBJ2-3	SVEDPAGTSTDTQY
TRBV3-2	18	TRBJ2-3	ASSHPQPLAGDRGTDTQY
TRBV11-2	13	TRBJ2-7	ASSSNPGLGNEQY
TRBV20-1	13	TRBJ2-7	SARVGQGLTYEQY
TRBV14	13	TRBJ2-7	ASSRRTGVSYEQY
TRBV9	13	TRBJ1-3	ASTVGAGSGNTIY
TRBV6-5	10	TRBJ1-5	ASRTSNQPQH
TRBV4-3	11	TRBJ2-7	ASSQAREDEQY
TRBV7-3	12	TRBJ2-2	ASSFLGFGGELF
TRBV10-3	12	TRBJ2-7	AISESGPIYEQY
TRBV6-6	19	TRBJ2-7	ASSYSQYSRDSEDGRYEQY
TRBV11-1	12	TRBJ2-7	ASSPNRGAYEQY
TRBV7-2	13	TRBJ1-1	ASTLKEITVTEAF
TRBV5-1	11	TRBJ1-3	ASSSGQGNTIY
TRBV27	11	TRBJ2-5	ASSPLEEETQY
TRBV4-1	14	TRBJ2-1	ASSDRLKGTYNEQF
TRBV15	15	TRBJ1-5	ATSPRTTGYSNQPQH
TRBV15	12	TRBJ1-2	ATSAPGVDYGYT
TRBV5-1	9	TRBJ2-1	ASSSGYEQF
TRBV28	13	TRBJ1-6	ASSQTGKNNSPLH
TRBV6-2/TRBV6-3	11	TRBJ1-2	ASSYEQNYGYT
TRBV6-6	9	TRBJ2-5	ASSYPGTQY
TRBV7-8	14	TRBJ1-2	ASSPSSTGANYGYT
TRBV11-2	12	TRBJ2-1	ASSLRGGAYEQF
TRBV5-1	14	TRBJ2-2	ASSLAWESNTGELF
TRBV6-6	13	TRBJ1-5	ASRPLIQGRQPQH
TRBV7-2	13	TRBJ2-2	ASSIGGLNTGELF
TRBV7-3	12	TRBJ1-1	ASSSSTWPHEAF
TRBV2	11	TRBJ1-6	ASSEGPRSPLH
TRBV25-1	11	TRBJ2-1	ASRAGSYNEQF
TRBV3-1	14	TRBJ2-3	ASSQGRGLFTDTQY
TRBV3-1	14	TRBJ2-3	ASSRPTGTGTDTQY
TRBV20-1	14	TRBJ2-1	SARQVAGTTYNEQF
TRBV25-1	13	TRBJ1-1	ASSESKDANTEAF
TRBV29-1	13	TRBJ2-1	SVEEGRGGLNEQF
TRBV6-5	11	TRBJ1-1	ASTLSWGSEAF
TRBV5-4	12	TRBJ2-7	ASSPGDSSYEQY
TRBV7-2	13	TRBJ2-1	ASRPGVSSYNEQF
TRBV7-2	11	TRBJ2-1	ASSLARRSEQF
TRBV6-5	13	TRBJ1-1	ASTPLQGLGTEAF
TRBV2	12	TRBJ1-2	ASRGDRVGYGYT
TRBV20-1	13	TRBJ2-7	SAFRGADGTYEQY
TRBV20-1	13	TRBJ2-1	SARLSGTINNEQF
TRBV21-1	10	TRBJ2-7	ASSSTEDEQY
TRBV12-3/TRBV12-4	14	TRBJ1-5	ASSPGPQGSNQPQH
TRBV4-3	14	TRBJ2-3	ASSQFTGVGTDTQY
TRBV19	13	TRBJ2-1	ASSNTGGVHNEQF
TRBV9	14	TRBJ2-3	ASSVTGGGITDTQY
TRBV27	13	TRBJ2-7	ASSLWGTAPYEQY
TRBV5-1	12	TRBJ1-5	ASSLGSRNQPQH